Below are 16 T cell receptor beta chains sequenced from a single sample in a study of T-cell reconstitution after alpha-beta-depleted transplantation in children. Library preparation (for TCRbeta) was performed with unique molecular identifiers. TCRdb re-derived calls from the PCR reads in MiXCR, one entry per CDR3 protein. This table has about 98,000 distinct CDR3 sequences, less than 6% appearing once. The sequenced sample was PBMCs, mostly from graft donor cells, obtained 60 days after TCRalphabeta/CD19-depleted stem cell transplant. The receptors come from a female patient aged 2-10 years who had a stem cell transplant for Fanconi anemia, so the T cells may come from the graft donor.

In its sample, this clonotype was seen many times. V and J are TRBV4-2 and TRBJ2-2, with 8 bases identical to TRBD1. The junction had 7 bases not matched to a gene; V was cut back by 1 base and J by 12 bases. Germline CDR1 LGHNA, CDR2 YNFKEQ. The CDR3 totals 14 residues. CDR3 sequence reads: CASSQGQGPGKLFF. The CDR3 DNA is TGTGCCAGCAGCCAAGGACAGGGGCCGGGTAAGCTGTTTTTT.

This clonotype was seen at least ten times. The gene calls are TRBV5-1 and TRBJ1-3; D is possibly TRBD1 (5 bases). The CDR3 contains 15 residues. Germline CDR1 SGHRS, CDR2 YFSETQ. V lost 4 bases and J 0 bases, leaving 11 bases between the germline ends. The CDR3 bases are TGCGCCAGCAGCCCGGGGGATCTCTCTGGAAACACCATATATTTT. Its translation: CASSPGDLSGNTIYF.

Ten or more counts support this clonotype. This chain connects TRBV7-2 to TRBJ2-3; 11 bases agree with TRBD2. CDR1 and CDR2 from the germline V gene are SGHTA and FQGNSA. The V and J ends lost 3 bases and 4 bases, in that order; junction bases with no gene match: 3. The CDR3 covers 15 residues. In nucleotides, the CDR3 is TGTGCCAGCAGCTTTAGCGGGAGGGGCCCAGATACGCAGTATTTT. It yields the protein CASSFSGRGPDTQYF.

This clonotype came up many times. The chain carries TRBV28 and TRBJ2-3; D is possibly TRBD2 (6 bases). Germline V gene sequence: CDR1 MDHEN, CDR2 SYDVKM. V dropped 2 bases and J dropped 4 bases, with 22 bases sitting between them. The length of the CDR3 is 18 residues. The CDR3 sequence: CASSLPPYGGDGADTQYF. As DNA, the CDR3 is TGTGCCAGCAGTTTACCTCCCTACGGAGGGGATGGGGCAGATACGCAGTATTTT.

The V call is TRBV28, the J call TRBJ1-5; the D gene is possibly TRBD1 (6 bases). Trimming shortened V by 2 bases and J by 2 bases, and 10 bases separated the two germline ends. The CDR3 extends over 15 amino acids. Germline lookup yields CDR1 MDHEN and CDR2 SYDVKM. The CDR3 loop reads CASSLTGHGNQPQHF. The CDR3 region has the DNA TGTGCCAGCAGTTTAACAGGGCACGGCAATCAGCCCCAGCATTTT.

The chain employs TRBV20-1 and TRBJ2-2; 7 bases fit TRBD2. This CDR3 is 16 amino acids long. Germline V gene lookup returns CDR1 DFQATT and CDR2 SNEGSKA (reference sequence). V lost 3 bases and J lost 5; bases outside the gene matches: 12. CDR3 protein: CSASMRESRGTGELFF. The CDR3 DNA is TGCAGTGCTAGTATGCGGGAGAGTCGTGGAACCGGGGAGCTGTTTTTT.

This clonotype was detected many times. The CDR3 protein is CSVGEEPGTQYF. Written as DNA, the CDR3 is TGCAGCGTTGGAGAGGAACCCGGGACCCAGTACTTC. V gene TRBV29-1 combines with J gene TRBJ2-5; D is ambiguous. CDR1 and CDR2 (germline): SQVTM, ANQGSEA. The CDR3 runs to 12 residues. The V gene lost 4 bases and the J gene lost 7 bases, with 13 bases spanning the gap.

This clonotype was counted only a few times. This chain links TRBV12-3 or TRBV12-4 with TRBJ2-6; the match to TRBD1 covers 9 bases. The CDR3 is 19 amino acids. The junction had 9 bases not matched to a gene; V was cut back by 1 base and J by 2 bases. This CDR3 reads CASSLGPGQGSAGANVLTF. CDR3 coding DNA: TGTGCCAGCAGTTTAGGGCCGGGACAGGGTTCAGCTGGGGCCAACGTCCTGACTTTC.

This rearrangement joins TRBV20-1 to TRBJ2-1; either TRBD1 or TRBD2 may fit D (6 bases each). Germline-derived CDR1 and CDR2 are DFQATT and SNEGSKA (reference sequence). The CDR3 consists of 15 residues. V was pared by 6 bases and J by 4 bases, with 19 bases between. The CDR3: CSAHPLGGGYNEQFF. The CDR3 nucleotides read TGCAGTGCACATCCACTCGGAGGGGGGTACAATGAGCAGTTCTTC.

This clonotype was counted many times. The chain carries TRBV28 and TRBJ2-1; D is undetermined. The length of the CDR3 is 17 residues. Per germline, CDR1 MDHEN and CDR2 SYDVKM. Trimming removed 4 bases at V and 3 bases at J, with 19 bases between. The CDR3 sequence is CASSSPGPPSNYNEQFF. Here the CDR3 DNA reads TGTGCCAGCAGTTCCCCTGGACCACCCTCGAACTACAATGAGCAGTTCTTC.

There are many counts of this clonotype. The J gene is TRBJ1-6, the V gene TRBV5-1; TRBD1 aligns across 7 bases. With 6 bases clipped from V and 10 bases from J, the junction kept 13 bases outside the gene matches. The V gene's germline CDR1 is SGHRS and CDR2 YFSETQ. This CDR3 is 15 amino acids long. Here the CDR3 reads CASTPTGTLGSPLHF. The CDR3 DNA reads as TGCGCCAGCACCCCGACAGGGACTTTAGGATCACCCCTCCACTTT.

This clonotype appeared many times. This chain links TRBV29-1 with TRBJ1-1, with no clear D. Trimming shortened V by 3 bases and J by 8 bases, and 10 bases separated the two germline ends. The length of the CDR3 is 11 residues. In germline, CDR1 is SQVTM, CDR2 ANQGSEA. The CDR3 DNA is TGCAGCGTTGAGGGCCCAAGGGAAGCTTTCTTT. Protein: CSVEGPREAFF.

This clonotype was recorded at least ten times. The CDR3 here is CASSLEGRDEQFF. CDR3 DNA: TGTGCCAGCAGTTTGGAGGGGAGGGATGAGCAGTTCTTC. J is TRBJ2-1 and V is TRBV27; 7 bases are a match to TRBD2. V dropped 3 bases and J dropped 8; count of bases not matched to a gene: 4. The CDR3 is made up of 13 amino acids. The germline gives CDR1 MNHEY, CDR2 SMNVEV (reference sequence).

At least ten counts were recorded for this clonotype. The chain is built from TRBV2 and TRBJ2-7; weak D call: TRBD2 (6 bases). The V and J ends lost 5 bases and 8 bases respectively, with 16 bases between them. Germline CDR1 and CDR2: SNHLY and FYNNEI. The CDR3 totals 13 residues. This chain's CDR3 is CASSSSSGEQQYF. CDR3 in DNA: TGTGCCAGCAGTTCATCGTCGGGAGAGCAGCAGTACTTC.

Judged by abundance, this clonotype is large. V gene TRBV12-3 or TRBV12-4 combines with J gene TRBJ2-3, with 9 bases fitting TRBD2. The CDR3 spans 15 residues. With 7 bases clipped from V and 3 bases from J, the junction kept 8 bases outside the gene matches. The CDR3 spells CASMFGTSSTDTQYF. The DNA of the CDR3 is TGTGCCAGCATGTTCGGGACTAGCAGTACAGATACGCAGTATTTT.

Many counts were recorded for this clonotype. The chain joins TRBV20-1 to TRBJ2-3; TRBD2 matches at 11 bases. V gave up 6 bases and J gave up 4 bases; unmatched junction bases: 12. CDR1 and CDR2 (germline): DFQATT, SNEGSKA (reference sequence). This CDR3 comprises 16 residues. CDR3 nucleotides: TGCAGTGCCTCCTCCACACTAGCGGGAGCATCAGATACGCAGTATTTT. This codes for CSASSTLAGASDTQYF.